Shown below are 23 T cell receptor beta chains from a single sample sequenced in a study of cytomegalovirus exposure and HLA in healthy donors. The PCR ran on 60 Vbeta and 13 Jbeta primers. Sequencing was performed with immunoSEQ multiplex PCR; in TCRdb, only in-frame clones are kept and a portion is missing. This repertoire shows almost 95,000 clones, around three fifths found once; its top ten account for around 4%. The sample comprised PBMCs. Source of these receptors: a man between 25 and 39 years old in good health and CMV-seronegative.

The chain employs TRBV5-4 and TRBJ2-5; D is uncertain. Germline V lookup: CDR1 SGHNT, CDR2 YYREEE (reference sequence). Trimming took off 1 base at V and 3 bases at J, with 10 bases between the two ends. This CDR3 is built from 14 residues. CDR3 sequence: CASSLPSREETQYF. CDR3 in DNA: TGTGCCAGCAGCTTGCCCTCCCGAGAAGAGACCCAGTACTTC.

This clone came up a few times. V is TRBV27 and J is TRBJ2-7; D remains ambiguous. The CDR3 totals 12 residues. The germline V and J ends were trimmed by 5 bases and 4 bases, with 9 bases remaining between them. The germline CDR1 and CDR2 sequences are MNHEY and SMNVEV (reference sequence). CDR3 sequence reads: CASSESGYEQYF. DNA for the CDR3: TGTGCCAGCAGTGAATCGGGTTACGAGCAGTACTTC.

The J gene is TRBJ1-4, the V gene TRBV30; 9 nucleotides line up with TRBD1. The CDR3 extends over 14 amino acids. After removal of 3 bases from V and 7 bases from J, the junction contained 6 bases not matched to a gene. Germline loops: CDR1 GTSNPN, CDR2 SVGIG (reference sequence). Here the CDR3 reads CAWSEDRGSEKLFF. In DNA form, the CDR3 reads TGTGCCTGGAGCGAAGACAGGGGGTCTGAAAAACTGTTTTTT.

This clone came up a few times. The chain links TRBV11-2 to TRBJ2-5, with TRBD2 matching 10 bases. CDR3 length: 15 residues. The trim removed 5 bases at V and 5 bases at J, leaving 8 bases unmatched. Germline V gene lookup returns CDR1 SGHAT and CDR2 FQNNGV. This chain's CDR3 is CASSPIAGGMETQYF. The CDR3 DNA sequence: TGTGCCAGCAGCCCAATAGCGGGGGGTATGGAGACCCAGTACTTC. Variable domain in full (rest from reference TRBV11-2 and TRBJ2-5): EAGVAQSPRYKIIEKRQSVAFWCNPISGHATLYWYQQILGQGPKLLIQFQNNGVVDDSQLPKDRFSAERLKGVDSTLKIQPAKLEDSAVYLCASSPIAGGMETQYFGPGTRLLVL.

The chain links TRBV11-2 to TRBJ1-1, with TRBD1 matching over 8 bases. V was pared by 4 bases and J by 12 bases, with 4 bases of the junction left unmatched. CDR3 size: 11 residues. The germline gives CDR1 SGHAT, CDR2 FQNNGV. CDR3 in DNA: TGTGCCAGCAGCTCGGGACAGGCAACTTTCTTT. Translated, it gives CASSSGQATFF.

The CDR3 DNA is TGTGCCAGAAGCTTGGGTAAACAGGGGGTGGAGGAGACCCAGTACTTC. Residues: CARSLGKQGVEETQYF. The chain carries TRBV5-3 and TRBJ2-5; TRBD1 matches 8 bases. TRBV5-3 is an ORF, and what it does is uncertain. J gave up 5 bases and V 0 bases, and 9 bases lay outside the gene matches. The CDR3 runs 16 residues.

The J gene is TRBJ2-7, the V gene TRBV5-1, with a possible D match to TRBD1 (6 bases). The germline V and J ends were trimmed by 3 bases and 6 bases, with 10 bases remaining between them. Germline V lookup: CDR1 SGHRS, CDR2 YFSETQ. The CDR3 sequence is 12 residues long. The CDR3 protein is CASSSTGIEQYF. The DNA for the CDR3 is TGCGCCAGCAGCTCGACAGGAATCGAGCAGTACTTC.

In this sample, this clone turned up a few times. The chain has TRBV11-2 and TRBJ2-3; TRBD2 matches at 11 bases. The length of the CDR3 is 16 residues. V lost 2 bases, J lost 3 bases, and 4 bases stayed unmatched. The germline V gene encodes CDR1 SGHAT and CDR2 FQNNGV. CDR3 DNA sequence: TGTGCCAGCAGCTTACCGACTAGCGGGGATACAGATACGCAGTATTTT. Its protein product is CASSLPTSGDTDTQYF.

The V and J genes are TRBV7-8 and TRBJ2-2; D is unclear. CDR1 SGHVS and CDR2 FQNEAQ come from the germline V gene. Trimming removed 5 bases from V and 0 bases from J, with 10 bases in between. CDR3 length: 15 residues. The CDR3 spells CASSRAAANTGELFF. CDR3 DNA sequence: TGTGCCAGCAGCCGAGCCGCGGCGAACACCGGGGAGCTGTTTTTT.

This clone has more than one count but fewer than ten. At one end, the junction sequence differs from germline, possibly due to a read error. The CDR3 reads CSSSFGGELFF. DNA for the CDR3: TGTTCCAGCAGCTTCGGGGGGGAGCTGTTTTTT. The V gene is TRBV7-9, the J gene TRBJ2-2, with D unclear. This CDR3 spans 11 amino acids. The germline CDR1 and CDR2 sequences are SEHNR and FQNEAQ (reference sequence).

The chain couples TRBV9 to TRBJ2-5; 15 bases agree with TRBD2. The end of the DNA aligns better with TRBJ2-7, so the J call may be wrong. The CDR3 runs 15 residues. From germline, CDR1 is SGDLS and CDR2 YYNGEE. DNA of the CDR3: TGTGCCAGCAGCAGGACTAGCGGGAGGGCCGACGAGCAGTACTTC. Protein sequence: CASSRTSGRADEQYF.

The chain uses TRBV30 and TRBJ2-7; D uncertain. V lost 7 bases to trimming and J lost 2 bases, with 9 bases between them. CDR1 and CDR2 (germline): GTSNPN, SVGIG (reference sequence). The CDR3 extends over 11 amino acids. CDR3: CAYQETYEQYF. The CDR3 bases are TGTGCCTATCAAGAGACCTACGAGCAGTACTTC.

V is TRBV5-8 and J is TRBJ2-7, with 9 bases that match TRBD1. The trim removed 5 bases at V and 3 bases at J, leaving 9 bases unmatched. The germline gives CDR1 SGHTS, CDR2 YDEGEE. The CDR3 is made up of 15 amino acids. The CDR3 DNA reads as TGTGCCAGCAGTCACACCGGGACAGGGTACTACGAGCAGTACTTC. It specifies CASSHTGTGYYEQYF.

This clone was found a few times. The chain employs TRBV28 and TRBJ2-1; 12 bases align to TRBD1. The germline gives CDR1 MDHEN, CDR2 SYDVKM. The CDR3 totals 15 residues. Trimming at V came to 10 bases and at J to 9 bases, leaving 13 bases not matched to a gene. This chain's CDR3 is CATNTAGTGGREQFF. The DNA of the CDR3 is TGTGCCACCAATACCGCTGGGACAGGGGGCCGTGAGCAGTTCTTC.

There are a few counts of this clone. The chain links TRBV27 to TRBJ2-1, with D possibly matching TRBD2 (5 bases). This CDR3 spans 15 amino acids. Trimming removed 3 bases from V and 2 bases from J, with 11 bases in between. CDR1 and CDR2 from the germline V gene are MNHEY and SMNVEV (reference sequence). The CDR3 bases are TGTGCCAGCAGTTTCAGCGGCCCCACCTACAATGAGCAGTTCTTC. Protein sequence: CASSFSGPTYNEQFF.

The rearrangement joins TRBV15 to TRBJ2-1, with D maybe TRBD1 (6 bases). Germline V lookup: CDR1 LNHNV, CDR2 YYDKDF (reference sequence). V was pared by 1 base and J by 3 bases, with 10 bases between. The CDR3 loop spans 15 amino acids. Written as DNA, the CDR3 is TGTGCCACCAGCAGAGTACAGGGTGGCTACAATGAGCAGTTCTTC. It encodes CATSRVQGGYNEQFF.

The chain is built from TRBV19 and TRBJ2-7, with D perhaps matching TRBD1 (6 bases). The CDR3 spans 15 residues. Trimming removed 0 bases from V and 2 bases from J, with 11 bases in between. CDR1 is LNHDA and CDR2 is SQIVND in the germline V gene (reference sequence). Here the CDR3 reads CASSIDRTAAYEQYF. The CDR3 region has the DNA TGTGCCAGTAGTATAGATAGGACAGCAGCCTACGAGCAGTACTTC.

This chain joins TRBV30 and TRBJ2-7, with D maybe TRBD1 (6 bases). Trimming removed 0 bases at V and 3 bases at J, with 18 bases between. The CDR3 runs to 16 residues. Germline V gene sequence: CDR1 GTSNPN, CDR2 SVGIG (reference sequence). CDR3 in amino acids: CAWSVRSGHSIYEQYF. CDR3 coding DNA: TGTGCCTGGAGTGTACGCTCGGGACACTCCATCTACGAGCAGTACTTC.

This clone was recorded once. The V call is TRBV9, the J call TRBJ1-6, with 7 bases fitting TRBD1. J was trimmed by 5 bases and V by 3 bases; bases with no gene match: 5. This CDR3 spans 15 amino acids. Per germline, CDR1 SGDLS and CDR2 YYNGEE. CDR3 region: CASSADRVHNSPLHF. DNA for the CDR3: TGTGCCAGCAGCGCAGACAGGGTCCATAATTCACCCCTCCACTTT.

The chain recombines TRBV7-3 with TRBJ1-1, with 7 positions matching TRBD1. J lost 5 bases, V lost 3 bases, and 6 bases had no gene match. Germline loops: CDR1 SGHTA, CDR2 FQGTGA. CDR3 length equals 14 residues. CDR3 in amino acids: CASSLEGARTEAFF. The CDR3 DNA follows: TGTGCCAGCAGCTTGGAGGGGGCGCGGACTGAAGCTTTCTTT.

The V gene is TRBV6-5, the J gene TRBJ2-1; possibly TRBD1 for D (6 bases). Looked up from germline, CDR1 is MNHEY and CDR2 is SVGAGI. This CDR3 is 16 amino acids long. The V end was cut by 2 bases, the J end by 8 bases, with 19 bases between. The CDR3 DNA is TGTGCCAGCAGTTACCGCAGGGGCGCCGTCGACCATGAGCAGTTCTTC. Its translation: CASSYRRGAVDHEQFF.

This clone was picked up a small number of times. The chain has TRBV6-4 and TRBJ2-6; perhaps TRBD1 as D (6 bases). The CDR3 is 17 amino acids. Germline values: CDR1 MRHNA, CDR2 SNTAGT. The V gene lost 6 bases and the J gene lost 1 base, with 16 bases spanning the gap. The CDR3: CASSPGTLPSGANVLTF. The CDR3 DNA is TGTGCCAGCAGCCCCGGGACACTTCCTTCTGGGGCCAACGTCCTGACTTTC.

This clone was recorded a few times. The chain combines TRBV12-5 with TRBJ2-5, with a possible D match to TRBD2 (5 bases). V was cut by 2 bases and J by 5 bases, with 12 bases left in between. Germline assignment: CDR1 LGHNT and CDR2 FRNRAP. CDR3 length: 14 residues. The CDR3 is CASGLPTRPETQYF. CDR3 DNA: TGTGCTAGTGGTTTGCCAACTAGGCCGGAGACCCAGTACTTC.